Shown below are 21 T cell receptor beta chains from a single sample sequenced in a study of control samples from healthy donors and cancer patients. The data were produced by immunoSEQ multiplex PCR, yet TCRdb's version contains in-frame clones alone and is incomplete. The repertoire has 100,000 to 150,000 clones, 90% of them found once; the top ten carry about 2.5%. Sequencing was carried out using blood. The receptors come from a man aged 35 to 55 in good health.

The chain combines TRBV5-4 with TRBJ1-1; D gene uncertain. The germline CDR1 and CDR2 sequences are SGHNT and YYREEE (reference sequence). V lost 7 bases and J 1 base, leaving 11 bases between the germline ends. This CDR3 is 13 amino acids long. The CDR3 is CASGKQPNTEAFF. In DNA, the CDR3 is TGTGCCAGCGGGAAACAGCCGAACACTGAAGCTTTCTTT.

The chain combines TRBV5-1 with TRBJ2-1; 8 nucleotides align to TRBD1. With V trimmed by 3 bases and J by 0 bases, 2 bases remained unmatched. CDR1 and CDR2 (germline): SGHRS, YFSETQ. The CDR3 covers 15 residues. CDR3 sequence reads: CASSSGTGSYNEQFF. CDR3 sequence (DNA): TGCGCCAGCAGCTCAGGGACAGGCTCCTACAATGAGCAGTTCTTC.

This sequence joins TRBV7-9 and TRBJ2-1, with D possibly being TRBD1 (6 bases). There are 13 residues in the CDR3. Trimming cost V 5 bases and J 8 bases, with 13 bases left between them. Germline loops: CDR1 SEHNR, CDR2 FQNEAQ (reference sequence). The CDR3 sequence is CASSQGWSDEQFF. The CDR3 nucleotides are TGTGCCAGCAGCCAGGGGTGGTCGGATGAGCAGTTCTTC. Together with reference TRBV7-9 and TRBJ2-1, the CDR3 gives the full variable domain: DTGVSQNPRHKITKRGQNVTFRCDPISEHNRLYWYRQTLGQGPEFLTYFQNEAQLEKSRLLSDRFSAERPKGSFSTLEIQRTEQGDSAMYLCASSQGWSDEQFFGPGTRLTVL.

The chain couples TRBV3-1 (or the pseudogene TRBV3-2) to TRBJ2-3, with D possibly matching TRBD2 (6 bases). The CDR3 length is 16 residues. Per germline, CDR1 LGHDT and CDR2 YNNKEL (reference sequence). Trimming removed 4 bases from V and 2 bases from J, with 16 bases in between. As DNA, the CDR3 is TGTGCCAGCAGCCCCCCCGGGACTCGAAACACAGATACGCAGTATTTT. Its protein is CASSPPGTRNTDTQYF.

The chain links TRBV29-1 to TRBJ1-2; D not certain. Germline V gene data show CDR1 as SQVTM and CDR2 as ANQGSEA. V gave up 3 bases and J gave up 8 bases, with 10 bases separating them. CDR3 length: 11 amino acids. The CDR3 loop reads CSVDGLVGYTF. Written as DNA, the CDR3 is TGCAGCGTTGACGGACTAGTAGGCTACACCTTC.

This sequence joins TRBV5-4 and TRBJ1-2, with 10 bases that match TRBD1. Trimming took 0 bases from V and 1 from J; bases not matched to a gene: 6. The germline gives CDR1 SGHNT, CDR2 YYREEE (reference sequence). This CDR3 region has 17 residues. The DNA for the CDR3 is TGTGCCAGCAGCTTGGGACAGGGGGCAGATGGTAACTATGGCTACACCTTC. This gives the protein CASSLGQGADGNYGYTF.

This chain joins TRBV5-4 and TRBJ1-6; tentatively, D is TRBD1 (5 bases). This CDR3 contains 17 residues. Germline loops: CDR1 SGHNT, CDR2 YYREEE (reference sequence). V lost 4 bases and J lost 0, with 14 bases in between. The CDR3 sequence: CASSRRGGSSYNSPLHF. CDR3 bases: TGTGCCAGCAGCCGGCGGGGGGGGAGCTCCTATAATTCACCCCTCCACTTT.

The CDR3 here is CASSFLSGQETQYF. Here the CDR3 DNA reads TGTGCCAGCAGCTTTCTTAGCGGACAAGAGACCCAGTACTTC. The V gene is TRBV7-9, the J gene TRBJ2-5, with a weak D call TRBD2 (6 bases). Trimming took 3 bases from V and 2 from J, leaving 10 bases between them. CDR3 size: 14 residues. Germline V gives CDR1 SEHNR, CDR2 FQNEAQ (reference sequence). Looking up the rest from reference TRBV7-9 and TRBJ2-5 gives the full variable domain: DTGVSQNPRHKITKRGQNVTFRCDPISEHNRLYWYRQTLGQGPEFLTYFQNEAQLEKSRLLSDRFSAERPKGSFSTLEIQRTEQGDSAMYLCASSFLSGQETQYFGPGTRLLVL.

The chain recombines TRBV9 with TRBJ2-5, with a weak D call TRBD1 (5 bases). Germline V gene data show CDR1 as SGDLS and CDR2 as YYNGEE. Trimming shortened V by 0 bases and J by 2 bases, and 11 bases separated the two germline ends. CDR3 length: 15 amino acids. CDR3 region: CASSVARQPQETQYF. CDR3 DNA sequence: TGTGCCAGCAGCGTAGCCCGACAGCCGCAAGAGACCCAGTACTTC.

The gene calls are TRBV21-1 and TRBJ2-2; the table's TRBD2 call for D was not verified on the DNA. TRBV21-1 has pseudogene status. The CDR3 loop spans 17 amino acids. CDR3 sequence (DNA): TGTGCCAGCAGCAAAGAGAAGGCGGGGGCGAACACCGGGGAGCTGTTTTTT. As protein: CASSKEKAGANTGELFF.

The V call is TRBV6-2 or TRBV6-3, the J call TRBJ2-7, with no clear D. V dropped 6 bases and J dropped 2 bases, with 8 bases sitting between them. Germline loops: CDR1 MNHEY, CDR2 SVGEGT. The CDR3 length is 12 residues. The CDR3 loop reads CASSGQTYEQYF. DNA of the CDR3: TGTGCCAGCAGCGGGCAAACCTACGAGCAGTACTTC.

The chain couples TRBV7-6 to TRBJ2-5; the match to TRBD1 covers 9 bases. Trimming cost V 4 bases and J 5 bases; bases outside gene matches: 8. This CDR3 region has 15 residues. Germline V gene lookup returns CDR1 SGHVS and CDR2 FNYEAQ. CDR3 amino acids: CASSYFGQGSETQYF. For the CDR3, the DNA is TGTGCCAGCAGCTATTTCGGACAGGGGAGTGAGACCCAGTACTTC.

The chain employs TRBV7-2 and TRBJ2-7; possibly TRBD2 for D (6 bases). The CDR3 contains 14 residues. The germline CDR1 and CDR2 sequences are SGHTA and FQGNSA. V lost 2 bases and J lost 6, with 14 bases in between. Written as DNA, the CDR3 is TGTGCCAGCAGCTTAAAACGGTCCGGGGGCGAGCAGTACTTC. Translation gives CASSLKRSGGEQYF.

The chain employs TRBV30 and TRBJ1-5; 7 bases align to TRBD1. Trimming took 1 base from V and 2 from J; bases not matched to a gene: 5. Germline V gene data show CDR1 as GTSNPN and CDR2 as SVGIG (reference sequence). The CDR3 totals 15 residues. CDR3 region: CAWSDGQVGNQPQHF. Written as DNA, the CDR3 is TGTGCCTGGAGTGACGGACAGGTGGGCAATCAGCCCCAGCATTTT. The complete variable domain, with remaining parts taken from reference TRBV30 and TRBJ1-5, reads SQTIHQWPATLVQPVGSPLSLECTVEGTSNPNLYWYRQAAGRGLQLLFYSVGIGQISSEVPQNLSASRPQDRQFILSSKKLLLSDSGFYLCAWSDGQVGNQPQHFGDGTRLSIL.

V gene TRBV19 combines with J gene TRBJ2-7; a weak D match, TRBD2 (5 bases). V was clipped by 6 bases and J by 5 bases, with 20 bases between them. The CDR3 totals 15 residues. Germline lookup yields CDR1 LNHDA and CDR2 SQIVND (reference sequence). The CDR3 spells CASRVSDIDPHEQYF. In DNA, the CDR3 is TGTGCCAGTAGGGTTAGCGATATAGATCCCCACGAGCAGTACTTC.

The gene calls are TRBV7-3 and TRBJ2-1, with 14 bases fitting TRBD2. The germline gives CDR1 SGHTA, CDR2 FQGTGA. J gave up 10 bases and V 5 bases, and 4 bases lay outside the gene matches. The CDR3 has 14 amino acids. The CDR3 DNA sequence: TGTGCCAGCAGCCCGAGGACTAGCGGGGGGGAGCAGTTCTTC. It codes for CASSPRTSGGEQFF.

This chain joins TRBV28 and TRBJ1-1; tentatively, D is TRBD1 (5 bases). The V end lost 7 bases, the J end lost 2 bases, and 14 bases lay between the germline ends. The germline CDR1 and CDR2 sequences are MDHEN and SYDVKM. This CDR3 region has 14 residues. The CDR3 nucleotides are TGTGCCAGCAAGACCGGCTGGGACAACACTGAAGCTTTCTTT. Protein: CASKTGWDNTEAFF.

This sequence joins TRBV19 and TRBJ2-7; D is possibly TRBD2 (5 bases). In germline, CDR1 is LNHDA, CDR2 SQIVND (reference sequence). V was pared by 3 bases and J by 3 bases, with 12 bases between. The CDR3 is made up of 14 amino acids. CDR3 residues: CASSIEGLGYEQYF. DNA of the CDR3: TGTGCCAGTAGTATTGAGGGTTTGGGCTACGAGCAGTACTTC.

The genes are TRBV7-2 and TRBJ2-3; 7 bases match TRBD2. The V segment lost 5 bases and the J segment 6 bases; nucleotides outside the gene matches: 14. CDR1 is SGHTA and CDR2 is FQGNSA in the germline V gene. The CDR3 is 16 residues long. CDR3 protein: CASSPTSVGWSDTQYF. The CDR3 DNA reads TGTGCCAGCAGCCCAACTAGCGTGGGGTGGTCCGATACGCAGTATTTT.

The chain joins TRBV5-6 to TRBJ1-5, with D unresolved. Germline CDR1 reads SGHDT; CDR2 reads YYEEEE. V lost 0 bases and J 3 bases, leaving 13 bases between the germline ends. The length of the CDR3 is 16 residues. This CDR3 reads CASSLAGGALNQPQHF. For the CDR3, the DNA is TGTGCCAGCAGCTTGGCCGGCGGAGCCCTCAATCAGCCCCAGCATTTT. Based on the CDR3 plus reference TRBV5-6 and TRBJ1-5, the full variable domain is DAGVTQSPTHLIKTRGQQVTLRCSPKSGHDTVSWYQQALGQGPQFIFQYYEEEERQRGNFPDRFSGHQFPNYSSELNVNALLLGDSALYLCASSLAGGALNQPQHFGDGTRLSIL.

This clone was seen just once. This chain links TRBV11-3 with TRBJ2-1; TRBD2 matches 8 bases. CDR3 size: 16 residues. The ends lost 0 bases at V and 2 bases at J; junction bases unmatched: 3. Germline values: CDR1 SGHNT, CDR2 YENEEA. CDR3 sequence (DNA): TGTGCCAGCAGCTTAGATGGCGGGGGGCCCTACAATGAGCAGTTCTTC. This codes for CASSLDGGGPYNEQFF. The whole variable domain, filled in from reference TRBV11-3 and TRBJ2-1, reads EAGVVQSPRYKIIEKKQPVAFWCNPISGHNTLYWYLQNLGQGPELLIRYENEEAVDDSQLPKDRFSAERLKGVDSTLKIQPAELGDSAVYLCASSLDGGGPYNEQFFGPGTRLTVL.